This T cell receptor beta chain is from a study of T cell responses to AZD1222 COVID-19 vaccine. The repertoire was sequenced with immunoSEQ multiplex PCR; TCRdb's copy has only in-frame clones and lacks some. Of 95,000 to 150,000 clones in the sample, around 85% were seen once. Study-wide results and limits: Repertoires were collected only later (after the peak T cell response had occurred). There were vaccine-associated CD4 TCRs across spike, dominant at 160-218 and 743-854. There were mostly white British donors and more females than males, and clonal diversity was possibly underestimated. Reportedly, close to half of spike-specific TCRs are directed against unmutated variant regions.

Turning to this clone: Its antigen is not known.

This receptor was obtained from an adult in good health. Material: peripheral blood, obtained on day 0 of AZD1222 vaccination.

The CDR3 DNA is TGTGCCAGCAGCTCCGGACTAGCGGGAGGGGGAGAGACCCAGTACTTC. The encoded protein is CASSSGLAGGGETQYF. The J gene is TRBJ2-5, the V gene TRBV7-3, with 15 nucleotides matching TRBD2. The CDR3 has 16 residues. The J segment lost 4 bases and the V segment lost 4 bases, leaving 4 bases of the junction unmatched. The germline V gene encodes CDR1 SGHTA and CDR2 FQGTGA.